What follows describes a single T cell receptor beta chain. The entry originates in a study of blood T cell repertoires in COVID-19. Study background: Acute and convalescent COVID-19 specimens originated in the United States, Italy and Spain. Sample material is recorded as cDNA or gDNA derived from T cells, B-cell-depleted T cells, or PBMCs.

Study processing details: Reference gene primer amplification in the assay estimated nucleated cell counts. The method was immunoSEQ multiplex PCR; TCRdb's version includes in-frame clones alone and lacks a portion of them. Clone size and V and J calls were adopted from that table, with D and trimming inferred from the DNA. The sample records roughly 190,000 clones, 70% to 80% being singletons. V shed 4 bases and J shed 5 bases, with 17 bases lying between them. Germline V gene sequence: CDR1 MNHNS, CDR2 SASEGT. The CDR3 totals 15 residues. The V and J genes are TRBV6-1 and TRBJ1-2; no firm D call. The specimen was peripheral blood. This sequence was found in a woman between 50 and 59 years old with acute or convalescent COVID-19. In DNA form, the CDR3 reads TGTGCCAGCAGTGGAGCTTGGACTGGCCCGTATGGCTACACCTTC. Its protein product is CASSGAWTGPYGYTF.